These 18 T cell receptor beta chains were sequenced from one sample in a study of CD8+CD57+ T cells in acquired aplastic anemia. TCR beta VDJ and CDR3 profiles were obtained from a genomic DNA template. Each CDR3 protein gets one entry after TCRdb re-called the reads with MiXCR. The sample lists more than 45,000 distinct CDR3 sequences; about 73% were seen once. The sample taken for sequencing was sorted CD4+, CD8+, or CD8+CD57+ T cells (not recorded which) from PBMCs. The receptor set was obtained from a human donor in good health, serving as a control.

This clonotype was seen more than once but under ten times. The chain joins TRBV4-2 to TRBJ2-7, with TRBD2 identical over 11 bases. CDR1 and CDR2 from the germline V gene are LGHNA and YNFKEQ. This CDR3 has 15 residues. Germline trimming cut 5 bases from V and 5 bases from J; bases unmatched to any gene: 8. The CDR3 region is CASSSRLAGSDEQYF. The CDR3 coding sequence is TGTGCCAGCAGCTCCCGACTAGCGGGATCGGACGAGCAGTACTTC.

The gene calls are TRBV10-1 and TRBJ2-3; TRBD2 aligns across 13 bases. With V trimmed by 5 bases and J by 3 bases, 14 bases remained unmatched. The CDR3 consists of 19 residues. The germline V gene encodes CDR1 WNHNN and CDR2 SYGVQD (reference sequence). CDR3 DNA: TGCGCCAGCAGTCGGGGACTAGCGGGGAGCCTTGCGGTAACAGATACGCAGTATTTT. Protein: CASSRGLAGSLAVTDTQYF.

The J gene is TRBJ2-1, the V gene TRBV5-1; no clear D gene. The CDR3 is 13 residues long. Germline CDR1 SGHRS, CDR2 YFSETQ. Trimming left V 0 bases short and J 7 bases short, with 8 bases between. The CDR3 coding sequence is TGCGCCAGCAGCTTGGAGCTGGGTAATGAGCAGTTCTTC. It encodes CASSLELGNEQFF.

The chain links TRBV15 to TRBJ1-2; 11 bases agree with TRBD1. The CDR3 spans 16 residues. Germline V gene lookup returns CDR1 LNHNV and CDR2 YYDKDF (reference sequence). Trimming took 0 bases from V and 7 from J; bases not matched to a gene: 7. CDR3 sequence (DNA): TGTGCCACCAGCAGAGACTTCGCGGGGACAGGGGGTGGCTACACCTTC. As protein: CATSRDFAGTGGGYTF. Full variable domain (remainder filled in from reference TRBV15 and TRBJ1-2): DAMVIQNPRYQVTQFGKPVTLSCSQTLNHNVMYWYQQKSSQAPKLLFHYYDKDFNNEADTPDNFQSRRPNTSFCFLDIRSPGLGDTAMYLCATSRDFAGTGGGYTFGSGTRLTVV.

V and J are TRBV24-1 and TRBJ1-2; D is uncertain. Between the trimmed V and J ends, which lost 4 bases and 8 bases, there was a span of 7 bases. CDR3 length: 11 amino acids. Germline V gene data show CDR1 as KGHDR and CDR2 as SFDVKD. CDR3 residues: CATSEGGGYTF. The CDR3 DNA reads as TGTGCCACCAGTGAAGGAGGGGGCTACACCTTC.

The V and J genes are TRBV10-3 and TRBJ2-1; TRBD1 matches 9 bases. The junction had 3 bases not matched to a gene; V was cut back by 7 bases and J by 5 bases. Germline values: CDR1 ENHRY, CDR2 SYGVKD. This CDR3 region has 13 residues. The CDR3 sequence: CAINGQGHNEQFF. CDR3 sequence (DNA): TGTGCCATCAACGGACAGGGGCACAATGAGCAGTTCTTC.

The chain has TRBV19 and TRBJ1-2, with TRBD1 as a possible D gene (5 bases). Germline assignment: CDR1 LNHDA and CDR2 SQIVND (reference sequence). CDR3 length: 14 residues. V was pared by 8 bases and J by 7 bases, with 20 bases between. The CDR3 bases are TGTGCCAGTTCTATCTTCAGGGAGGGCCGTGGCTACACCTTC. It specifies CASSIFREGRGYTF.

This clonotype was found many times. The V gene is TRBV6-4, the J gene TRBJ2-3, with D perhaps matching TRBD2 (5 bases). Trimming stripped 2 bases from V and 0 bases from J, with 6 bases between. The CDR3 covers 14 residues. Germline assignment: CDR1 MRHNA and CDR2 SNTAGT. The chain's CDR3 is CASSDGGSTDTQYF. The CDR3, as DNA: TGTGCCAGCAGTGACGGCGGGAGCACAGATACGCAGTATTTT.

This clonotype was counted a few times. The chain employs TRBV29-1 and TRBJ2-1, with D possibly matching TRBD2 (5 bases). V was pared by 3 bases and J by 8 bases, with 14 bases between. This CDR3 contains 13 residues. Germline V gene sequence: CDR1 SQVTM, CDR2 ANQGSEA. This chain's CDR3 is CSVDGVSIYEQFF. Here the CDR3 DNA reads TGCAGCGTTGACGGGGTATCCATTTATGAGCAGTTCTTC.

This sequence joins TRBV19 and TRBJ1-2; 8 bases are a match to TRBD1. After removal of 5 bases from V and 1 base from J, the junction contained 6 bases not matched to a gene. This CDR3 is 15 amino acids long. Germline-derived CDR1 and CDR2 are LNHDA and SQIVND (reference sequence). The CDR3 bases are TGTGCCAGTAGTCAGGGGGCGTCTGTTAACTATGGCTACACCTTC. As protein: CASSQGASVNYGYTF.

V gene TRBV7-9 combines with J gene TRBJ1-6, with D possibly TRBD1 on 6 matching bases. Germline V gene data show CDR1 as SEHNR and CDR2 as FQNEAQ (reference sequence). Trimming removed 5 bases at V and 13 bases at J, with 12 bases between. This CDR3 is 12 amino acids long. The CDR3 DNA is TGTGCCAGCAGCCGAGAGGGGGGTCCCCTCCACTTT. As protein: CASSREGGPLHF. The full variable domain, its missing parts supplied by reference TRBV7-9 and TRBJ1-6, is DTGVSQNPRHKITKRGQNVTFRCDPISEHNRLYWYRQTLGQGPEFLTYFQNEAQLEKSRLLSDRFSAERPKGSFSTLEIQRTEQGDSAMYLCASSREGGPLHFGNGTRLTVT.

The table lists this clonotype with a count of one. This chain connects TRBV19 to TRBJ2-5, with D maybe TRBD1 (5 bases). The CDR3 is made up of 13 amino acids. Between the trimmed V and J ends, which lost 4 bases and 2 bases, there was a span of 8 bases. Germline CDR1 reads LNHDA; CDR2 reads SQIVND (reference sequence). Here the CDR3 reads CASSKTAQETQYF. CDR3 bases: TGTGCCAGTAGTAAGACAGCTCAAGAGACCCAGTACTTC.

CDR3 bases: TGTGCCAGCAGCCAAGATGGTCGTTCAGGTGATAATTCACCCCTCCACTTT. This gives the protein CASSQDGRSGDNSPLHF. The rearrangement links TRBV4-2 to TRBJ1-6; D call uncertain. The CDR3 extends over 17 amino acids. Germline lookup yields CDR1 LGHNA and CDR2 YNFKEQ. Trimming shortened V by 0 bases and J by 5 bases, and 14 bases separated the two germline ends.

The CDR3 reads CASTIAGDQETQYF. As DNA, the CDR3 is TGTGCCAGCACCATAGCGGGGGACCAAGAGACCCAGTACTTC. The J gene is TRBJ2-5, the V gene TRBV11-2; TRBD2 aligns across 9 bases. Germline V gene lookup returns CDR1 SGHAT and CDR2 FQNNGV. CDR3 length: 14 amino acids. Trimming removed 7 bases from V and 0 bases from J; junction bases left unmatched: 3.

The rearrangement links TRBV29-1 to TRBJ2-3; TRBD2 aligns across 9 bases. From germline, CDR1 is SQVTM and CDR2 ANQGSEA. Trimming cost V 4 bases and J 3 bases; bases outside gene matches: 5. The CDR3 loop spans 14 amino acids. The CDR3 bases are TGCAGCGTTGGGCCTAGCGGGATTACAGATACGCAGTATTTT. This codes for CSVGPSGITDTQYF.

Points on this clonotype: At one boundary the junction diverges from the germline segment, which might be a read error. The CDR3 sequence: CASSLAGVANEQFF. CDR3 in DNA: TGTGCCAGCAGCCTAGCGGGAGTAGCCAATGAGCAGTTCTTC. V and J are TRBV7-6 and TRBJ2-1; TRBD2 agrees at 10 bases. Germline lookup yields CDR1 SGHVS and CDR2 FNYEAQ. This CDR3 has 14 amino acids.

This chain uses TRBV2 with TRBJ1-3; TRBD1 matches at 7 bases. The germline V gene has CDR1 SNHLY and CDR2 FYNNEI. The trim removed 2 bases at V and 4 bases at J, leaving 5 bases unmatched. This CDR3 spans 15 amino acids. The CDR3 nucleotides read TGTGCCAGCAGTGAATCGGAGGGGGCCGGAAACACCATATATTTT. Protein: CASSESEGAGNTIYF.

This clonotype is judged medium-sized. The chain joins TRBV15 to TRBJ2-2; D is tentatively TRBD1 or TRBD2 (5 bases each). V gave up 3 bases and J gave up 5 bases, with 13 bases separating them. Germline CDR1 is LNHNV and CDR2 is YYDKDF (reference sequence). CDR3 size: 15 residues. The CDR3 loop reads CATSSRDLRTGELFF. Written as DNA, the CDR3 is TGTGCCACCAGCAGCCGGGACCTACGAACCGGGGAGCTGTTTTTT.